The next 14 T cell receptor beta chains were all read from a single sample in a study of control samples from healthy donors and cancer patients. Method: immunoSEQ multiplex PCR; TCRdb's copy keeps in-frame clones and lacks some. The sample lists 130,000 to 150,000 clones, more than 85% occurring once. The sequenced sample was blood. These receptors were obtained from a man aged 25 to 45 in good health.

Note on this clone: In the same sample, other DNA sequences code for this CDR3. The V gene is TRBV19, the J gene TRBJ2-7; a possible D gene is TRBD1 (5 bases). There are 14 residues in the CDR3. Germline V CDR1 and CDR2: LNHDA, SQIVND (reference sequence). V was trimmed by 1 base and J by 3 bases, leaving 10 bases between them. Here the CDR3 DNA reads TGTGCCAGTAGTATAGGAACAGGTCGCTACGAGCAGTACTTC. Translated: CASSIGTGRYEQYF.

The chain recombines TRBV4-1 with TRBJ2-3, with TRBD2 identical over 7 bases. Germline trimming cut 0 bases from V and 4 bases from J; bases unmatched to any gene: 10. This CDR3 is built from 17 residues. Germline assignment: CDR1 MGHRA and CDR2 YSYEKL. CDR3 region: CASSQDFRGGIADTQYF. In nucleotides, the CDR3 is TGCGCCAGCAGCCAAGATTTTCGCGGGGGTATCGCAGATACGCAGTATTTT.

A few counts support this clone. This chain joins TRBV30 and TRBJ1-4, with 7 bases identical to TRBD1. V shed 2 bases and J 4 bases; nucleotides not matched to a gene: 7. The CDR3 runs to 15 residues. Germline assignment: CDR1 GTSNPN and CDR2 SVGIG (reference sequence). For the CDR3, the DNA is TGTGCCTGGAGTCAAGGGGACAGCGATAATGAAAAACTGTTTTTT. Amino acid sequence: CAWSQGDSDNEKLFF.

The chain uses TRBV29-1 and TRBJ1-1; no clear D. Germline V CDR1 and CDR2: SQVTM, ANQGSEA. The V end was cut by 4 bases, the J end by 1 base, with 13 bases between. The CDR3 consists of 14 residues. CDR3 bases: TGCAGCGTTGTCCTCCTAATTAGGAACACTGAAGCTTTCTTT. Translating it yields CSVVLLIRNTEAFF.

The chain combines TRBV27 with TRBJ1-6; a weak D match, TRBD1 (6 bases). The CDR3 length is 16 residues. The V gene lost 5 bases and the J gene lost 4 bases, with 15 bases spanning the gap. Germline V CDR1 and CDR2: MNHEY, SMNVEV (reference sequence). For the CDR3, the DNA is TGTGCCAGCAGTGAGACCTGGGGACAATATAATTCACCCCTCCACTTT. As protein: CASSETWGQYNSPLHF.

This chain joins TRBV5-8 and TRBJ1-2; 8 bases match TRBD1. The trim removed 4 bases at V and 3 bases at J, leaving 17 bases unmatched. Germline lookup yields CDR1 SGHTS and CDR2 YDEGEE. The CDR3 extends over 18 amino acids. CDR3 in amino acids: CASSPDGFWTGRDYGYTF. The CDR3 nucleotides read TGTGCCAGCAGCCCGGACGGGTTTTGGACAGGGAGGGACTATGGCTACACCTTC.

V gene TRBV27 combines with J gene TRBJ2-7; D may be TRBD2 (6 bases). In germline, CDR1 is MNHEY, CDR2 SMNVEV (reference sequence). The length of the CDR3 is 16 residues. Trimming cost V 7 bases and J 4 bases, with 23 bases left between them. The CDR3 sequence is CASTPRGTSRPYEQYF. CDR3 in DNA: TGTGCCAGCACCCCGAGGGGAACTAGCCGCCCGTACGAGCAGTACTTC.

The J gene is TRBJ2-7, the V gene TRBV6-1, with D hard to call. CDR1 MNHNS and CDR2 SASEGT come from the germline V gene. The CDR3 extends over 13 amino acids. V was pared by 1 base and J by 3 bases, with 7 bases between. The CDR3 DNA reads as TGTGCCAGCAGTGAAGTTTCGGGCTACGAGCAGTACTTC. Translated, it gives CASSEVSGYEQYF.

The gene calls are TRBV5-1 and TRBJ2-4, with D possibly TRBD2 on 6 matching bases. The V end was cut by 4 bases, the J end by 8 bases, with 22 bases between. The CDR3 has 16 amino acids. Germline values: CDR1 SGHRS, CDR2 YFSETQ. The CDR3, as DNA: TGCGCCAGCAGCGTACCGAGTCCAGGGCGGGGAGACATTCAGTACTTC. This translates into CASSVPSPGRGDIQYF.

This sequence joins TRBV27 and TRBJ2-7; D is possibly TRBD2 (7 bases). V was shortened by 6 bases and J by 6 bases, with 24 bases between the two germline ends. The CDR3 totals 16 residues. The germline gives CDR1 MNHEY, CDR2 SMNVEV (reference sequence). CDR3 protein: CASSPTIPGGGGEQYF. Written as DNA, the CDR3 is TGTGCCAGCAGCCCAACAATCCCGGGGGGCGGGGGCGAGCAGTACTTC.

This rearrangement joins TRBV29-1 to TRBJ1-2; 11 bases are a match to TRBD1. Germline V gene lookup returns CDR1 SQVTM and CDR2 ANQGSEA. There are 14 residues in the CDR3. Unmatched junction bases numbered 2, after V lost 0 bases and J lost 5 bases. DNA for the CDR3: TGCAGCGTTGAAGACGGACAGGGGGCGTATGGCTACACCTTC. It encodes CSVEDGQGAYGYTF. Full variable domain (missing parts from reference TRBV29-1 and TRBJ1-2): SAVISQKPSRDICQRGTSLTIQCQVDSQVTMMFWYRQQPGQSLTLIATANQGSEATYESGFVIDKFPISRPNLTFSTLTVSNMSPEDSSIYLCSVEDGQGAYGYTFGSGTRLTVV.

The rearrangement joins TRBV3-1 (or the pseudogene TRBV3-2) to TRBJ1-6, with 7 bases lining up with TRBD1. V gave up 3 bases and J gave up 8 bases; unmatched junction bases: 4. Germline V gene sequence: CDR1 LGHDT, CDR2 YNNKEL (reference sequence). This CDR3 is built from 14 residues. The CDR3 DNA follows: TGTGCCAGCAGCCAGGCGACAGGGTATTCACCCCTCCACTTT. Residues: CASSQATGYSPLHF.

The CDR3 coding sequence is TGTGCCAGCAGCTTGGGCGGGATGGGGAACACTGAAGCTTTCTTT. Translating it yields CASSLGGMGNTEAFF. The genes are TRBV5-6 and TRBJ1-1; D unclear. The V gene lost 0 bases and the J gene lost 1 base, with 10 bases spanning the gap. The germline V gene has CDR1 SGHDT and CDR2 YYEEEE. This CDR3 has 15 residues. The full variable domain, its missing parts supplied by reference TRBV5-6 and TRBJ1-1, is DAGVTQSPTHLIKTRGQQVTLRCSPKSGHDTVSWYQQALGQGPQFIFQYYEEEERQRGNFPDRFSGHQFPNYSSELNVNALLLGDSALYLCASSLGGMGNTEAFFGQGTRLTVV.

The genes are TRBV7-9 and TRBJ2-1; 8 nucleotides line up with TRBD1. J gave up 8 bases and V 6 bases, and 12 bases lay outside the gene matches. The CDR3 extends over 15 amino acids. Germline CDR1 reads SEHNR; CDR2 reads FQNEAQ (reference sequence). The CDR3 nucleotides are TGTGCCAGCAGTCCCACGGGACAGGTCGGCGATGAGCAGTTCTTC. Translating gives CASSPTGQVGDEQFF. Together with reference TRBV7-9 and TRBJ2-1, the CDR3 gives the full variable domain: DTGVSQNPRHKITKRGQNVTFRCDPISEHNRLYWYRQTLGQGPEFLTYFQNEAQLEKSRLLSDRFSAERPKGSFSTLEIQRTEQGDSAMYLCASSPTGQVGDEQFFGPGTRLTVL.